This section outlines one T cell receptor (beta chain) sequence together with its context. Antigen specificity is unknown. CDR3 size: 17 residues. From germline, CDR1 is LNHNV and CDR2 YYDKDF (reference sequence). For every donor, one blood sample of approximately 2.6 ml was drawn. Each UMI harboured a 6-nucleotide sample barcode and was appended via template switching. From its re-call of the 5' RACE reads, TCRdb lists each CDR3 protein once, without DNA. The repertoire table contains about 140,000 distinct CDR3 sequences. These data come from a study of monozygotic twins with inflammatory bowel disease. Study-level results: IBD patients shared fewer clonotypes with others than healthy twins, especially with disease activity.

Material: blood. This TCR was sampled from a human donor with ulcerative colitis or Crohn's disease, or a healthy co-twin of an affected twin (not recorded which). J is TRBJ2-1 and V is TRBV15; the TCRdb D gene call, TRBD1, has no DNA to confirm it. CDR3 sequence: CATSRDHGPGSYNEQFF.